This TCR beta chain stems from a study of control samples from healthy donors and cancer patients. The CDR3 covers 14 residues. Germline assignment: CDR1 SGDLS and CDR2 YYNGEE. V was cut by 4 bases and J by 6 bases, with 17 bases left in between. Sequencing used immunoSEQ multiplex PCR; TCRdb keeps in-frame clones, though not all of them. Of about 67,000 clones in the sample, roughly 86% are singletons; the top ten hold 2% to 2.5%. The sequence came from a woman aged 50 to 65 with head and neck cancer. V usage is TRBV9 and J usage is TRBJ2-7; D may be TRBD1 (6 bases). Sequenced: PBMCs. This chain's CDR3 is CASSLRQDLSEQYF. DNA for the CDR3: TGTGCCAGCAGCCTACGACAGGACCTTTCCGAGCAGTACTTC.